This T cell receptor beta chain was obtained from a study of T cells in women clearing cervical HPV infection. The V gene's germline CDR1 is SGHDT and CDR2 YYEEEE. V was pared by 0 bases and J by 4 bases, with 10 bases between. This CDR3 has 14 amino acids. Average input was approximately 1,200 ng genomic DNA for immunoSEQ TCR beta CDR3 amplification. Measured with immunoSEQ multiplex PCR; TCRdb has only the in-frame clones, and not every one. This sample contains 21,000 or so clones. As to this clone: The read stops 3 residues short of the end of the CDR3; the missing end is completed from the germline J gene.

This clonotype was obtained from a woman between 18 and 69 years old with a cervical HPV16 infection that either progressed to CIN3+ or cleared (not recorded which). The chain carries TRBV5-6 and TRBJ1-2; D remains unclear. Source material: blood buffy coat. CDR3 DNA, as far as it was read: TGTGCCAGCAGCTTGGCGCAGTTGCCCTATGGC. This codes for CASSLAQLPYG. The whole CDR3 protein reads CASSLAQLPYGYTF.